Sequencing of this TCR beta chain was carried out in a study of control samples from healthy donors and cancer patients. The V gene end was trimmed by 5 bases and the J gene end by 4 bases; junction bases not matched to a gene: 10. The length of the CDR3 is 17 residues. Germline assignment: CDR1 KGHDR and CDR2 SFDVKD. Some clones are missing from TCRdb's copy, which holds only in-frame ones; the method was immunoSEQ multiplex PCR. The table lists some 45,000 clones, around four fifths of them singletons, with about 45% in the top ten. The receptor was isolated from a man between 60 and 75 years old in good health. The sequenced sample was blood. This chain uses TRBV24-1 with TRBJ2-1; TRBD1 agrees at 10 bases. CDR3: CATSGGLGQGPYNEQFF. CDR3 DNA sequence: TGTGCCACCAGTGGAGGGTTGGGACAGGGGCCTTACAATGAGCAGTTCTTC.